These 10 T cell receptor beta chains were sequenced from one sample in a study of blood T cell repertoires in COVID-19. Generated by immunoSEQ multiplex PCR, the TCRdb table keeps only in-frame clones and is missing some. The sample lists roughly 230,000 clones; 83% were seen once. The sequencing input was peripheral blood. The receptors come from a middle-aged man with active or convalescent COVID-19.

CDR3 nucleotide sequence: TGCGCCAGCAGCTCCATGGGACAGACGAACACTGAAGCTTTCTTT. Encoded protein: CASSSMGQTNTEAFF. This chain uses TRBV5-1 with TRBJ1-1; TRBD1 aligns across 7 bases. V lost 3 bases, J lost 1 base, and 6 bases stayed unmatched. From germline, CDR1 is SGHRS and CDR2 YFSETQ. CDR3 length equals 15 residues.

The chain has TRBV28 and TRBJ1-1; D is possibly TRBD1 (5 bases). Looked up from germline, CDR1 is MDHEN and CDR2 is SYDVKM. This CDR3 region has 13 residues. The germline V and J ends were trimmed by 5 bases and 11 bases, with 18 bases remaining between them. As DNA, the CDR3 is TGTGCCAGCAGTGGGGACTTCAATCTTGGGGCTTTCTTT. Translating it yields CASSGDFNLGAFF.

The V call is TRBV19, the J call TRBJ2-7, with 10 bases matching TRBD2. The CDR3 is 17 residues long. Unmatched junction bases numbered 7, after V lost 2 bases and J lost 0 bases. Germline V gene sequence: CDR1 LNHDA, CDR2 SQIVND (reference sequence). The CDR3 DNA is TGTGCCAGTAGTATAACAGCGGGGGGGCTCATCTCCTACGAGCAGTACTTC. This translates into CASSITAGGLISYEQYF. Based on the CDR3 plus reference TRBV19 and TRBJ2-7, the full variable domain is DGGITQSPKYLFRKEGQNVTLSCEQNLNHDAMYWYRQDPGQGLRLIYYSQIVNDFQKGDIAEGYSVSREKKESFPLTVTSAQKNPTAFYLCASSITAGGLISYEQYFGPGTRLTVT.

Here the CDR3 reads CASSLRSGDIQYF. CDR3 DNA sequence: TGTGCCAGCAGTTTAAGGAGCGGGGACATTCAGTACTTC. V usage is TRBV28 and J usage is TRBJ2-4, with TRBD2 matching 7 bases. This CDR3 spans 13 amino acids. With V trimmed by 2 bases and J by 8 bases, 3 bases remained unmatched. From germline, CDR1 is MDHEN and CDR2 SYDVKM.

This clone showed up just a few times. V is TRBV9 and J is TRBJ2-1, with 10 bases identical to TRBD2. Germline-derived CDR1 and CDR2 are SGDLS and YYNGEE. Trimming at V came to 4 bases and at J to 4 bases, leaving 20 bases not matched to a gene. The CDR3 contains 20 residues. The CDR3 region has the DNA TGTGCCAGCAGCCTCACCCCCACTAGCGGGGTGGGTGTGGCTTACAATGAGCAGTTCTTC. Translated, it gives CASSLTPTSGVGVAYNEQFF.

This chain joins TRBV12-5 and TRBJ2-3, with a possible D match to TRBD1 (6 bases). This CDR3 spans 16 amino acids. The germline V gene has CDR1 LGHNT and CDR2 FRNRAP. V lost 7 bases, J lost 6 bases, and 23 bases lay in between. The CDR3 loop reads CASDLSGHTYRDTQYF. The CDR3, as DNA: TGTGCTAGTGACCTATCGGGACATACTTATCGGGATACGCAGTATTTT.

CDR3 sequence (DNA): TGTGCCAGCAGCGTAGCTCCCAGGGGGACGGATGGCTACACCTTC. It codes for CASSVAPRGTDGYTF. The chain links TRBV9 to TRBJ1-2, with 7 bases aligning to TRBD1. V was clipped by 0 bases and J by 6 bases; unmatched bases: 8. The CDR3 has 15 residues. Germline lookup yields CDR1 SGDLS and CDR2 YYNGEE.

This clone was seen only once. V and J are TRBV30 and TRBJ2-2; tentatively, D is TRBD1 (7 bases). The CDR3 sequence is 15 residues long. V shed 4 bases and J shed 3 bases, with 15 bases lying between them. Germline V gene data show CDR1 as GTSNPN and CDR2 as SVGIG (reference sequence). The CDR3 sequence is CAWTAGTAYTGELFF. Written as DNA, the CDR3 is TGTGCCTGGACGGCGGGGACAGCCTACACCGGGGAGCTGTTTTTT. Together with reference TRBV30 and TRBJ2-2, the CDR3 gives the full variable domain: SQTIHQWPATLVQPVGSPLSLECTVEGTSNPNLYWYRQAAGRGLQLLFYSVGIGQISSEVPQNLSASRPQDRQFILSSKKLLLSDSGFYLCAWTAGTAYTGELFFGEGSRLTVL.

The genes are TRBV5-1 and TRBJ1-3, with a tentative D call TRBD1 (5 bases). V was trimmed by 4 bases and J by 2 bases, leaving 16 bases between them. Per the germline V gene, CDR1 is SGHRS and CDR2 is YFSETQ. This CDR3 has 16 residues. The CDR3: CASSLGQGPPGNTIYF. CDR3 nucleotides: TGCGCCAGCAGCCTAGGACAAGGCCCACCTGGAAACACCATATATTTT.

This clone was seen just once. The chain couples TRBV28 to TRBJ1-2; D is uncertain. Germline CDR1 reads MDHEN; CDR2 reads SYDVKM. Trimming stripped 3 bases from V and 0 bases from J, with 8 bases between. This CDR3 comprises 14 residues. The CDR3 spells CASSLAGPNYGYTF. CDR3 DNA sequence: TGTGCCAGCAGTTTGGCGGGCCCTAACTATGGCTACACCTTC.